The 18 T cell receptor beta chains given below trace back to one sample, sequenced in a study of shared clonotypes between healthy human individuals. Sequencing was performed with immunoSEQ multiplex PCR; in TCRdb, only in-frame clones are kept and a portion is missing. The sample lists roughly 2.2 million clones; over 90% were seen once. Sequenced input: naive CD4+ T cells from PBMCs. Subset given: CD45RA+ positively selected. The source of these receptors is a man aged 18 to 30 in good health. Some clones in this sample may be carry-over from other donors' samples.

The chain links TRBV25-1 to TRBJ2-2, with 7 bases matching TRBD1. Trimming cost V 0 bases and J 0 bases; bases outside gene matches: 4. The CDR3 covers 17 residues. Germline V gene lookup returns CDR1 MGHDK and CDR2 SYGVNS. This chain's CDR3 is CASSEYTGATNTGELFF. CDR3 nucleotide sequence: TGTGCCAGCAGTGAATATACAGGGGCCACGAACACCGGGGAGCTGTTTTTT. Using reference TRBV25-1 and TRBJ2-2 for the parts outside the CDR3, the full variable domain is EADIYQTPRYLVIGTGKKITLECSQTMGHDKMYWYQQDPGMELHLIHYSYGVNSTEKGDLSSESTVSRIRTEHFPLTLESARPSHTSQYLCASSEYTGATNTGELFFGEGSRLTVL.

The rearrangement joins TRBV6-4 to TRBJ2-6; the D is unclear. This CDR3 region has 17 residues. The germline CDR1 and CDR2 sequences are MRHNA and SNTAGT. Trimming took off 5 bases at V and 0 bases at J, with 14 bases between the two ends. CDR3 coding DNA: TGTGCCAGCAGTAGACTGTTTTTGAGCTCTGGGGCCAACGTCCTGACTTTC. It is translated as CASSRLFLSSGANVLTF.

This clone was recorded once. This chain joins TRBV10-3 and TRBJ2-1, with 12 bases matching TRBD2. The CDR3 contains 18 residues. The germline CDR1 and CDR2 sequences are ENHRY and SYGVKD. Unmatched junction bases numbered 9, after V lost 4 bases and J lost 2 bases. CDR3 in DNA: TGTGCCATCAGTGTGTCTAGCGGGAGGGTAGGGACCTACAATGAGCAGTTCTTC. It specifies CAISVSSGRVGTYNEQFF.

The chain joins TRBV19 to TRBJ1-2; no clear D. The ends were cut back, 6 bases at V and 2 bases at J, with 13 bases in the middle. Germline CDR1 reads LNHDA; CDR2 reads SQIVND (reference sequence). This CDR3 has 14 residues. The CDR3 nucleotides read TGTGCCAGTAGAGGTACGGGCGGCAACTATGGCTACACCTTC. Protein product: CASRGTGGNYGYTF. The full variable domain, rest sourced from reference TRBV19 and TRBJ1-2, is DGGITQSPKYLFRKEGQNVTLSCEQNLNHDAMYWYRQDPGQGLRLIYYSQIVNDFQKGDIAEGYSVSREKKESFPLTVTSAQKNPTAFYLCASRGTGGNYGYTFGSGTRLTVV.

To note about this clone: Different DNA sequences within this sample yield the same CDR3. The chain couples TRBV5-1 to TRBJ1-2, with 7 bases identical to TRBD1. This CDR3 has 14 residues. Germline CDR1 SGHRS, CDR2 YFSETQ. The junction had 5 bases not matched to a gene; V was cut back by 4 bases and J by 2 bases. CDR3 protein: CASSLEDRNYGYTF. The CDR3 coding sequence is TGCGCCAGCAGCCTTGAGGACAGGAACTATGGCTACACCTTC. Combining the CDR3 with reference TRBV5-1 and TRBJ1-2 gives the whole variable domain KAGVTQTPRYLIKTRGQQVTLSCSPISGHRSVSWYQQTPGQGLQFLFEYFSETQRNKGNFPGRFSGRQFSNSRSEMNVSTLELGDSALYLCASSLEDRNYGYTFGSGTRLTVV.

This chain uses TRBV7-6 with TRBJ1-5, with 8 bases identical to TRBD1. Germline assignment: CDR1 SGHVS and CDR2 FNYEAQ. The V gene end was trimmed by 1 base and the J gene end by 6 bases; junction bases not matched to a gene: 5. This CDR3 has 15 residues. The CDR3 DNA sequence: TGTGCCAGCAGCTTAGGAGGACAGGGTGCTCAGCCCCAGCATTTT. It encodes CASSLGGQGAQPQHF.

The chain combines TRBV4-2 with TRBJ2-3, with unresolved D. The CDR3 is made up of 16 amino acids. The V gene's germline CDR1 is LGHNA and CDR2 YNFKEQ. Trimming shortened V by 4 bases and J by 0 bases, and 14 bases separated the two germline ends. Written as DNA, the CDR3 is TGTGCCAGCAGCCCCGACCAAGCCGCTAGCACAGATACGCAGTATTTT. The encoded protein is CASSPDQAASTDTQYF.

The chain is built from TRBV5-1 and TRBJ1-1; 8 nucleotides align to TRBD1. The V segment lost 4 bases and the J segment 4 bases; nucleotides outside the gene matches: 6. The CDR3 spans 14 residues. Germline loops: CDR1 SGHRS, CDR2 YFSETQ. DNA for the CDR3: TGCGCCAGCAGCATGACAGGGGTCGGCACTGAAGCTTTCTTT. It is translated as CASSMTGVGTEAFF.

The V gene is TRBV28, the J gene TRBJ2-7, with 7 bases fitting TRBD2. Germline CDR1 is MDHEN and CDR2 is SYDVKM. The CDR3 runs to 16 residues. V shed 4 bases, J shed 0 bases, and the junction held 9 bases outside the gene matches. The CDR3 reads CASSSPGGPSSYEQYF. Written as DNA, the CDR3 is TGTGCCAGCAGTTCCCCGGGAGGCCCAAGCTCCTACGAGCAGTACTTC.

The chain recombines TRBV6-1 with TRBJ2-5, with 7 bases matching TRBD2. The CDR3 is 16 residues long. Germline loops: CDR1 MNHNS, CDR2 SASEGT. J gave up 6 bases and V 2 bases, and 12 bases lay outside the gene matches. This chain's CDR3 is CASSESVGGPGKTQYF. The CDR3 region has the DNA TGTGCCAGCAGTGAATCAGTGGGAGGGCCTGGGAAGACCCAGTACTTC.

This chain uses TRBV18 with TRBJ2-1; the D gene is possibly TRBD2 (5 bases). Germline CDR1 is KGHSH and CDR2 is LQKENI. V was pared by 3 bases and J by 11 bases, with 8 bases between. The CDR3 has 11 amino acids. The CDR3 here is CASSPEGQQFF. Written as DNA, the CDR3 is TGTGCCAGCTCACCTGAGGGCCAGCAGTTCTTC.

The V gene is TRBV23-1, the J gene TRBJ1-2; 7 bases map to TRBD1. TRBV23-1 is placed among ORFs of uncertain function. This CDR3 is built from 14 residues. The J segment lost 6 bases and the V segment lost 2 bases, leaving 6 bases of the junction unmatched. The CDR3 bases are TGCGCCAGCAGTCAAGGCACAGGGGTCCATGGCTACACCTTC. This encodes CASSQGTGVHGYTF.

CDR3 in DNA: TGCAGCGTTGAAGGGTCCGGGACTAGCGGGAGTACGCAGTATTTT. Residues: CSVEGSGTSGSTQYF. The V gene is TRBV29-1, the J gene TRBJ2-3, with TRBD2 matching over 14 bases. The CDR3 totals 15 residues. Germline V gives CDR1 SQVTM, CDR2 ANQGSEA. V was pared by 1 base and J by 8 bases, with 5 bases of the junction left unmatched.

The gene calls are TRBV29-1 and TRBJ2-1, with 9 bases matching TRBD2. This CDR3 region has 14 residues. The trim removed 4 bases at V and 7 bases at J, leaving 8 bases unmatched. The germline gives CDR1 SQVTM, CDR2 ANQGSEA. Written as DNA, the CDR3 is TGCAGCGTTGGGGGGGCTAGCGGGATAAATGAGCAGTTCTTC. Its translation: CSVGGASGINEQFF.

The J gene is TRBJ1-4, the V gene TRBV5-4, with unresolved D. The germline CDR1 and CDR2 sequences are SGHNT and YYREEE (reference sequence). The CDR3 loop spans 14 amino acids. The V end lost 3 bases, the J end lost 5 bases, and 11 bases lay between the germline ends. The CDR3 DNA reads as TGTGCCAGCAGCTCGCGCAGAGAAAATGAAAAACTGTTTTTT. It is translated as CASSSRRENEKLFF.

The chain recombines TRBV6-1 with TRBJ2-1, with TRBD2 identical over 9 bases. Germline values: CDR1 MNHNS, CDR2 SASEGT. This CDR3 is built from 16 residues. V gave up 4 bases and J gave up 6 bases; unmatched junction bases: 10. The CDR3 sequence is CASSARREGRPNEQFF. The CDR3 DNA follows: TGTGCCAGCAGTGCGCGGCGGGAGGGGAGGCCCAATGAGCAGTTCTTC.

The rearrangement uses TRBV2 and TRBJ2-1; D perhaps matches TRBD1 (6 bases). Trimming took off 10 bases at V and 0 bases at J, with 16 bases between the two ends. The CDR3 loop spans 15 amino acids. Germline CDR1 and CDR2: SNHLY and FYNNEI. The CDR3 DNA sequence: TGTGCCACCTTACCTGACAGGAGCTCCTACAATGAGCAGTTCTTC. Amino acid sequence: CATLPDRSSYNEQFF.

A word on this clone: The junction departs from germline at one end; a sequencing error may be responsible. The chain carries TRBV5-5 and TRBJ1-1; D uncertain. CDR1 SGHKS and CDR2 YYEKEE come from the germline V gene (reference sequence). The CDR3 loop spans 15 amino acids. CDR3 nucleotide sequence: TGTGCCAGCAGCTTGGCCTTAAGCTACGACACTGGAGCTTTCTTT. Amino acids: CASSLALSYDTGAFF.